This passage covers 4 T cell receptor beta chains from one sample sequenced in a study of blood T cell repertoires in COVID-19. The method was immunoSEQ multiplex PCR; TCRdb's version includes in-frame clones alone and lacks a portion of them. Among under 500,000 clones listed, about 90% were seen once. Sequencing was carried out using PBMCs or T cells enriched from blood (not recorded which). All receptors derive from a woman younger than 35 with acute COVID-19.

This clone was detected a few times. The J gene is TRBJ1-3, the V gene TRBV7-6; D is unclear. Trimming removed 1 base from V and 0 bases from J, with 7 bases in between. The germline V gene has CDR1 SGHVS and CDR2 FNYEAQ. The CDR3 is 15 amino acids. CDR3 sequence: CASSLDPSSGNTIYF. The CDR3 region has the DNA TGTGCCAGCAGCTTAGACCCCAGCTCTGGAAACACCATATATTTT.

The V and J genes are TRBV18 and TRBJ1-6; TRBD1 matches 8 bases. The J segment lost 7 bases and the V segment lost 2 bases, leaving 7 bases of the junction unmatched. Germline CDR1 reads KGHSH; CDR2 reads LQKENI. There are 16 residues in the CDR3. CDR3 protein: CASSPRQGMENSPLHF. CDR3 coding DNA: TGTGCCAGCTCACCAAGACAGGGGATGGAAAATTCACCCCTCCACTTT.

This chain links TRBV24-1 with TRBJ2-6; maybe TRBD1 (6 bases). The CDR3 totals 17 residues. Per germline, CDR1 KGHDR and CDR2 SFDVKD. V was shortened by 3 bases and J by 2 bases, with 13 bases between the two germline ends. CDR3 bases: TGTGCCACCAGTGATAATGGGACACCGACTGGGGCCAACGTCCTGACTTTC. It codes for CATSDNGTPTGANVLTF.

The DNA for the CDR3 is TGTGGTTCGGGACAGGGCAACAATGAGCAGTTCTTC. Residues: CGSGQGNNEQFF. This chain links TRBV7-9 with TRBJ2-1; 9 nucleotides align to TRBD1. In germline, CDR1 is SEHNR, CDR2 FQNEAQ (reference sequence). The CDR3 runs 12 residues.